Listed here are 22 T cell receptor beta chains from one sample, sequenced in a study of T cell responses to AZD1222 COVID-19 vaccine. Some clones are missing from TCRdb's copy, which holds only in-frame ones; the method was immunoSEQ multiplex PCR. The data contain 150,000 to 200,000 clones, around 90% of them singletons. The sample was peripheral blood, taken 28 days after the second dose of the MenACWY control vaccine. Source of these receptors: an adult who received the MenACWY meningococcal vaccine as a control.

This clone was observed a single time. The chain couples TRBV6-6 to TRBJ1-5, with D hard to call. Germline V gene data show CDR1 as MNHNY and CDR2 as SVGAGI (reference sequence). V lost 3 bases and J 5 bases, leaving 14 bases between the germline ends. The CDR3 has 15 amino acids. CDR3 region: CASSYQAGVHQPQHF. For the CDR3, the DNA is TGTGCCAGCAGTTATCAGGCCGGGGTCCATCAGCCCCAGCATTTT.

The chain carries TRBV11-3 and TRBJ1-1; D call uncertain. Germline V gene lookup returns CDR1 SGHNT and CDR2 YENEEA. The CDR3 has 17 amino acids. The ends were cut back, 6 bases at V and 3 bases at J, with 23 bases in the middle. In DNA form, the CDR3 reads TGTGCCAGCAGATTAACCCTCGACGTACCCTGGGACACTGAAGCTTTCTTT. Amino acids: CASRLTLDVPWDTEAFF.

The genes are TRBV7-2 and TRBJ1-5; D is unresolved. CDR3 length: 15 amino acids. Germline V gives CDR1 SGHTA, CDR2 FQGNSA. V was clipped by 5 bases and J by 4 bases, with 15 bases between them. CDR3 protein: CASSKERVGNQPQHF. The CDR3 nucleotides read TGTGCCAGCAGCAAGGAGAGGGTGGGGAATCAGCCCCAGCATTTT.

J is TRBJ1-1 and V is TRBV4-3; D is unresolved. The V gene lost 0 bases and the J gene lost 8 bases, with 10 bases spanning the gap. Germline CDR1 and CDR2: LGHNA and YSLEER. This CDR3 is 13 amino acids long. The CDR3 loop reads CASSQEVRGEAFF. In nucleotides, the CDR3 is TGCGCCAGCAGCCAAGAGGTTCGCGGGGAAGCTTTCTTT.

V usage is TRBV25-1 and J usage is TRBJ1-4; weak D call: TRBD1 (6 bases). Germline V gene sequence: CDR1 MGHDK, CDR2 SYGVNS. The CDR3 contains 15 residues. The germline V and J ends were trimmed by 11 bases and 6 bases, with 22 bases remaining between them. The CDR3 reads CAVARGAGIDEKLFF. In DNA, the CDR3 is TGTGCCGTCGCGCGGGGGGCGGGGATCGATGAAAAACTGTTTTTT.

The chain couples TRBV6-6 to TRBJ1-4; unclear D gene. From germline, CDR1 is MNHNY and CDR2 SVGAGI (reference sequence). V lost 6 bases to trimming and J lost 11 bases, with 13 bases between them. The CDR3 has 12 amino acids. The CDR3 region has the DNA TGTGCCAGCAGCCCTTCGGGGAGGAAACTGTTTTTT. Amino acid sequence: CASSPSGRKLFF.

The chain links TRBV11-3 to TRBJ2-3; the match to TRBD2 covers 7 bases. The CDR3 has 15 residues. CDR1 and CDR2 from the germline V gene are SGHNT and YENEEA. Trimming removed 1 base from V and 0 bases from J; junction bases left unmatched: 1. CDR3 region: CASSLVAGSTDTQYF. The DNA for the CDR3 is TGTGCCAGCAGCTTAGTAGCGGGTAGCACAGATACGCAGTATTTT.

The chain uses TRBV5-1 and TRBJ1-6, with D perhaps matching TRBD1 (6 bases). Trimming cost V 4 bases and J 9 bases, with 20 bases left between them. Germline-derived CDR1 and CDR2 are SGHRS and YFSETQ. The CDR3 is made up of 16 amino acids. The CDR3 loop is CASSGGAGGLFSPLHF. The DNA of the CDR3 is TGCGCCAGCAGCGGAGGGGCCGGGGGGCTCTTTTCACCCCTCCACTTT.

The chain uses TRBV6-1 and TRBJ2-1, with 7 bases aligning to TRBD2. V shed 1 base, J shed 8 bases, and the junction held 8 bases outside the gene matches. The CDR3 is 15 amino acids. Germline loops: CDR1 MNHNS, CDR2 SASEGT. CDR3 sequence: CASSEDLSSGHEQFF. In DNA, the CDR3 is TGTGCCAGCAGTGAAGATTTGTCTAGCGGACATGAGCAGTTCTTC.

The V call is TRBV6-5, the J call TRBJ2-7, with TRBD1 as a possible D gene (6 bases). In germline, CDR1 is MNHEY, CDR2 SVGAGI. The V end was cut by 7 bases, the J end by 3 bases, with 16 bases between. The CDR3 sequence is 14 residues long. The CDR3 spells CASTIALTGYEQYF. The CDR3 bases are TGTGCCAGCACCATAGCCCTGACAGGCTACGAGCAGTACTTC.

This clone was counted a single time. The chain links TRBV28 to TRBJ2-1; no clear D gene. V dropped 7 bases and J dropped 2 bases, with 9 bases sitting between them. The CDR3 runs 13 residues. Germline V gene sequence: CDR1 MDHEN, CDR2 SYDVKM. The CDR3 region is CASTGRTYNEQFF. As DNA, the CDR3 is TGTGCCAGCACCGGACGGACCTACAATGAGCAGTTCTTC. The whole variable domain, remainder taken from reference TRBV28 and TRBJ2-1, is DVKVTQSSRYLVKRTGEKVFLECVQDMDHENMFWYRQDPGLGLRLIYFSYDVKMKEKGDIPEGYSVSREKKERFSLILESASTNQTSMYLCASTGRTYNEQFFGPGTRLTVL.

This clone was observed a single time. V and J are TRBV5-1 and TRBJ2-2; TRBD1 matches 7 bases. J lost 1 base, V lost 6 bases, and 6 bases had no gene match. The CDR3 spans 15 residues. Germline V gene lookup returns CDR1 SGHRS and CDR2 YFSETQ. The CDR3 region is CASIGTAENTGELFF. The CDR3 coding sequence is TGCGCCAGCATAGGGACAGCCGAGAACACCGGGGAGCTGTTTTTT.

V is TRBV19 and J is TRBJ2-6, with 7 bases that match TRBD1. Per germline, CDR1 LNHDA and CDR2 SQIVND (reference sequence). This CDR3 has 17 residues. V was clipped by 5 bases and J by 0 bases; unmatched bases: 7. DNA for the CDR3: TGTGCCAGTAGTGTGGGGACAGCGAGCTCTGGGGCCAACGTCCTGACTTTC. It encodes CASSVGTASSGANVLTF.

This rearrangement joins TRBV7-2 to TRBJ2-6, with D perhaps matching TRBD1 (6 bases). Between the trimmed V and J ends, which lost 5 bases and 1 base, there was a span of 12 bases. CDR3 size: 16 residues. Per the germline V gene, CDR1 is SGHTA and CDR2 is FQGNSA. CDR3 amino acids: CASSHLGQSGANVLTF. CDR3 in DNA: TGTGCCAGCAGCCACCTAGGACAGTCTGGGGCCAACGTCCTGACTTTC.

The V call is TRBV9, the J call TRBJ1-1; D is unclear. This CDR3 has 13 residues. V was cut by 2 bases and J by 3 bases, with 8 bases left in between. CDR1 is SGDLS and CDR2 is YYNGEE in the germline V gene. CDR3 residues: CASSVHQHTEAFF. The CDR3 DNA is TGTGCCAGCAGCGTCCACCAGCACACTGAAGCTTTCTTT.

CDR3 in amino acids: CASSGTTDNEQFF. The CDR3 coding sequence is TGTGCCAGCAGCGGGACTACCGACAATGAGCAGTTCTTC. The rearrangement links TRBV21-1 to TRBJ2-1; the table names TRBD2, a call not compared with the DNA. TRBV21-1 is a pseudogene segment. The CDR3 covers 13 residues.

V is TRBV24-1 and J is TRBJ2-5; perhaps D is TRBD1 or TRBD2 (6 bases each). The CDR3 extends over 14 amino acids. Germline lookup yields CDR1 KGHDR and CDR2 SFDVKD. V was pared by 6 bases and J by 4 bases, with 14 bases between. This CDR3 is CATSLTGAGETQYF. The CDR3 region has the DNA TGTGCCACCAGTTTAACGGGGGCAGGAGAGACCCAGTACTTC.

This clone is a singleton in its sample. This chain links TRBV14 with TRBJ1-6; D is unclear. This CDR3 has 14 amino acids. V was trimmed by 0 bases and J by 5 bases, leaving 5 bases between them. Germline V CDR1 and CDR2: SGHDN, FVKESK. Here the CDR3 reads CASSQEAHNSPLHF. The CDR3 DNA reads as TGTGCCAGCAGCCAAGAAGCCCATAATTCACCCCTCCACTTT.

About this clone: The junction departs from germline at one end; a sequencing error may be responsible. This sequence joins TRBV10-3 and TRBJ2-5; D tentatively reads TRBD1 or TRBD2 (5 bases each). Germline CDR1 is ENHRY and CDR2 is SYGVKD. The CDR3 is 12 residues long. This chain's CDR3 is CAISRDQETQYF. CDR3 in DNA: TGTGCCATCAGCCGGGACCAGGAGACCCAGTACTTC.

The CDR3 nucleotides read TGTGCCAGCAGCCAAGGTCGGCAGGGGTCCTACGAGCAGTACTTC. Its translation is CASSQGRQGSYEQYF. The chain employs TRBV16 and TRBJ2-7; a possible D gene is TRBD1 (6 bases). V lost 2 bases and J lost 1, with 12 bases in between. CDR1 is KGHSY, CDR2 FQNENV, per germline. The CDR3 consists of 15 residues.

This sequence joins TRBV7-9 and TRBJ2-1; 10 bases map to TRBD2. This CDR3 contains 16 residues. The V gene's germline CDR1 is SEHNR and CDR2 FQNEAQ (reference sequence). J gave up 6 bases and V 4 bases, and 9 bases lay outside the gene matches. CDR3 sequence: CASSSPLAGVFNEQFF. CDR3 DNA: TGTGCCAGCAGCTCTCCTCTAGCGGGGGTATTCAATGAGCAGTTCTTC.

The J gene is TRBJ2-5, the V gene TRBV7-2, with a possible D match to TRBD2 (6 bases). The CDR3 has 15 amino acids. V lost 4 bases and J lost 9, with 21 bases in between. Germline values: CDR1 SGHTA, CDR2 FQGNSA. The CDR3 DNA is TGTGCCAGCAGCTCCGCCCAAATATGGGGGGAAGCCCAGTACTTC. Translating it yields CASSSAQIWGEAQYF.